One T cell receptor (beta chain) is described in this entry. Its antigen is unknown. This record belongs to a study of T cell responses to AZD1222 COVID-19 vaccine. Study details: Combined were second doses at about 4 or about 12 weeks. Study-level results: Just a handful of people given AZD1222 tested seropositive at baseline.

The germline gives CDR1 SEHNR, CDR2 FQNEAQ (reference sequence). The length of the CDR3 is 15 residues. The V segment lost 6 bases and the J segment 3 bases; nucleotides outside the gene matches: 5. Clones were read by immunoSEQ multiplex PCR, and TCRdb kept only the in-frame ones, dropping some. The data show about 110,000 clones, about 90% seen once. J is TRBJ2-2 and V is TRBV7-9; 9 nucleotides agree with TRBD1. The starting material was peripheral blood, obtained on day 0 of AZD1222 vaccination. This clonotype was obtained from an adult in good health. CDR3 coding DNA: TGTGCCAGCAGAAACAGGGGGCGGGACACCGGGGAGCTGTTTTTT. It codes for CASRNRGRDTGELFF.